Sequencing of this T cell receptor beta chain was carried out in a study of cytomegalovirus exposure and HLA in healthy donors. Study background: Per a later analysis, the roughly 690 first-cohort and 120 or so validation repertoires shared one platform.

Sequencing used immunoSEQ multiplex PCR; TCRdb keeps in-frame clones, though not all of them. The top ten clones hold approximately 1.5% of a sample with some 72,000 clones, about 96% of them seen once. Comment on this clone: Antigen unknown.

The donors were part of the roughly 120-subject validation cohort, which stood apart from the 666-subject first cohort. V dropped 6 bases and J dropped 1; count of bases not matched to a gene: 1. Germline V gene data show CDR1 as SGHAT and CDR2 as FQNNGV. CDR3 size: 16 residues. Broader study findings: Specificity for CMV antigens was confirmed in vitro for a few of the CMV-associated chains. Researchers counted over 150 TCR beta chains as cytomegalovirus-associated.

The receptor was derived from a man younger than 35 in good health and CMV-seropositive. The chain is built from TRBV11-2 and TRBJ2-3; 16 bases are a match to TRBD2. Sequencing was done on a sample of PBMCs. The CDR3 DNA sequence: TGTGCCAGCAGGGGACTAGCGGGAGGGCGCACAGATACGCAGTATTTT. Encoded protein: CASRGLAGGRTDTQYF.